These T cell receptor beta chains were read from a single sample in a study of blood T cell repertoires in COVID-19. Assay: immunoSEQ multiplex PCR; the TCRdb copy retains only in-frame clones and omits some. Among about 160,000 clones listed, about 86% were seen once. Source material: peripheral blood. The receptors originated from a woman aged 80 or over with acute or convalescent COVID-19. CDR3s include the opening cysteine and the closing phenylalanine or tryptophan. Each record gives: J gene, clone size, D gene, V gene, CDR3 DNA, CDR3 protein. A D gene is named only where the DNA matches it firmly. Some rows have no size entry. The others give once, few or many, or a class for an expanded clone.

TRBJ1-4 once - TRBV7-8 TGTGCCAGCAGCTTCACGGGGGGGACTAATGAAAAACTGTTTTTT CASSFTGGTNEKLFF
TRBJ2-2 few - TRBV12-3/TRBV12-4 TGTGCCACCTCGGCAGGGAATTACGGGGAGCTGTTTTTT CATSAGNYGELFF
TRBJ2-7 once TRBD2 TRBV18 TGTGCCAGCTCACTGGGACTAGCGGGTTACGAGCAGTACTTC CASSLGLAGYEQYF
TRBJ1-1 - - TRBV6-2/TRBV6-3 TGTGCCAGCAGTTACTCACCAGGGTATGAAGCTTTCTTT CASSYSPGYEAFF
TRBJ1-2 - - TRBV6-5 TGTGCCTCCAAACCCCGGGGGGGCTACACCTTC CASKPRGGYTF
TRBJ1-2 - TRBD1 TRBV7-2 TGTGCCAGCAGCCCAGGGACAGGAAGGTCTACCTTC CASSPGTGRSTF
TRBJ1-1 - - TRBV7-3 TGTGCCAGCAGCTTACAGGGTATGAACACTGAAGCTTTCTTT CASSLQGMNTEAFF
TRBJ1-6 - - TRBV28 TGTGCCAGCACAGACAGGAGTAATTCACCCCTCCACTTT CASTDRSNSPLHF
TRBJ2-3 once - TRBV7-3 TGTGCCAGCAGTTTATGGCCTGGAGATACGCAGTATTTT CASSLWPGDTQYF
TRBJ2-3 - - TRBV7-2 TGTGCCAGCAGCTTAGATGGGGGGAGGACAGATACGCAGTATTTT CASSLDGGRTDTQYF
TRBJ2-2 - - TRBV5-4 TGTGCCAGCAGCCCCCCCGCCGGACAGAGGAACACCGGGGAGCTGTTTTTT CASSPPAGQRNTGELFF
TRBJ2-7 - TRBD1 TRBV12-5 TGTGCTAGTGGTTTGGTACACGGGACAGGAACCCCAACAACCTACGAGCAGTACTTC CASGLVHGTGTPTTYEQYF
TRBJ1-1 - - TRBV5-8 TGTGCCAGCAGCGGGGGGGGAAGCACTGAAGCTTTCTTT CASSGGGSTEAFF
TRBJ2-1 - TRBD2 TRBV6-4 TGTGCCAGCAGCCCGGGTAGCGGGGGGTTCAATGAGCAGTTCTTC CASSPGSGGFNEQFF
TRBJ2-3 few - TRBV29-1 TGCAGCGCCCGGCGGACACCTCTTGAAGATACGCAGTATTTT CSARRTPLEDTQYF
TRBJ1-2 - - TRBV12-3/TRBV12-4 TGTGCCAGCAGCCTGGGGGGAAACGGCGGCTACACCTTC CASSLGGNGGYTF
TRBJ2-7 - TRBD2 TRBV15 TGTGCCACCAGCGGAGACATAACTAGCGCCTCGCCCTACGAGCAGTACTTC CATSGDITSASPYEQYF
TRBJ1-1 - - TRBV19 TGTGCCAGTAGTATAACCCCTACGAACACTGAAGCTTTCTTT CASSITPTNTEAFF
TRBJ2-1 - - TRBV12-3/TRBV12-4 TGTGCCAGCAGGACACAAGAACTCAATGAGCAGTTCTTC CASRTQELNEQFF